The clone carrying this T cell receptor beta chain was observed a handful of times. Its target is unknown. The record originates from a study of response to subunit inactivated influenza vaccine. The V end lost 6 bases, the J end lost 4 bases, and 22 bases lay between the germline ends. The CDR3 loop spans 16 amino acids. The germline gives CDR1 MDHEN, CDR2 SYDVKM. TCRdb processed the RT-PCR reads anew with MiXCR; each CDR3 protein has one entry. The repertoire holds about 780,000 distinct CDR3 sequences, about a fifth seen once, with roughly a tenth in the top ten. General study points: The authors suggested that few new T cells are recruited per seasonal influenza vaccination.

The chain employs TRBV28 and TRBJ2-7; D tentatively fits TRBD1 or TRBD2 (5 bases each). This receptor was taken from a man aged 50-60 years who received an inactivated influenza vaccine. Source: PBMCs from blood, taken less than 6 days after vaccination. DNA of the CDR3: TGTGCCAGCAGGCAGGGTTTCCAGCGGACCTATTACGAGCAGTACTTC. Protein sequence: CASRQGFQRTYYEQYF.